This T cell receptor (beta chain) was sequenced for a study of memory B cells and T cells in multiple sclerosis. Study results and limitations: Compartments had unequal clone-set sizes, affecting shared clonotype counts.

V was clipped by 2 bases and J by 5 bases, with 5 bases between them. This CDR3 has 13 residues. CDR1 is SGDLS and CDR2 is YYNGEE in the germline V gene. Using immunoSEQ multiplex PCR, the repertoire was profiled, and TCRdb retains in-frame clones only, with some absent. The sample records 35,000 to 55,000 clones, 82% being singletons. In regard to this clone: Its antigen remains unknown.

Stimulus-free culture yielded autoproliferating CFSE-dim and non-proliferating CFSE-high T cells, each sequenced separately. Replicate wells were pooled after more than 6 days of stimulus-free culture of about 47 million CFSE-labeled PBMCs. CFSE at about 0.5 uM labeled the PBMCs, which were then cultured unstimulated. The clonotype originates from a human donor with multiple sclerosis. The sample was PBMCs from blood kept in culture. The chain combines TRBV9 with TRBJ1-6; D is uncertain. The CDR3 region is CASSVTDNSPLHF. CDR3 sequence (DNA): TGTGCCAGCAGCGTCACAGATAATTCACCCCTCCACTTT. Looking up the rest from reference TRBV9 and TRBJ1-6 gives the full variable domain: DSGVTQTPKHLITATGQRVTLRCSPRSGDLSVYWYQQSLDQGLQFLIQYYNGEERAKGNILERFSAQQFPDLHSELNLSSLELGDSALYFCASSVTDNSPLHFGNGTRLTVT.